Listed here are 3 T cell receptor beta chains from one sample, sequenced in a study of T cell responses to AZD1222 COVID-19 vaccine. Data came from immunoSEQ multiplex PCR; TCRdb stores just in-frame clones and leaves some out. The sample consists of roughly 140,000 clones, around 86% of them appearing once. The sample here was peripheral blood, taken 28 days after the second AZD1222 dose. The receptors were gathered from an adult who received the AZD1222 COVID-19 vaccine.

The CDR3 DNA reads as TGTGCCAGCAGCTTAGCTAAGGGGGAGTGGAATGAGCAGTTCTTC. This codes for CASSLAKGEWNEQFF. V is TRBV7-2 and J is TRBJ2-1; D perhaps matches TRBD1 (6 bases). In germline, CDR1 is SGHTA, CDR2 FQGNSA. The CDR3 covers 15 residues. The germline V and J ends were trimmed by 0 bases and 7 bases, with 13 bases remaining between them.

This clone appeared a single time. CDR3 region: CASSYMAQGTEAFF. The CDR3 DNA reads TGTGCCAGCAGTTACATGGCTCAGGGGACTGAAGCTTTCTTT. The V gene is TRBV6-6, the J gene TRBJ1-1, with D perhaps matching TRBD1 (6 bases). The CDR3 is 14 residues long. V lost 2 bases and J lost 5, with 12 bases in between. Germline CDR1 and CDR2: MNHNY and SVGAGI (reference sequence).

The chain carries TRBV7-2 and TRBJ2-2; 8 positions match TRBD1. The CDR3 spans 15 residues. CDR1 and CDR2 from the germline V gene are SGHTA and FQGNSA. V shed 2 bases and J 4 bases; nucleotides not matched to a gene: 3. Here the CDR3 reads CASSLQGASTGELFF. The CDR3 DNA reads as TGTGCCAGCAGCTTACAGGGGGCGAGCACCGGGGAGCTGTTTTTT.